This note documents a single T cell receptor beta chain sequence. This sample was included in a study of blood T cell repertoires in COVID-19. As for the study in general: Nucleic acid was either cDNA or gDNA, and it came from T cells, B-cell-depleted T cells, or PBMCs.

Clones were sequenced by immunoSEQ multiplex PCR, and TCRdb holds only the in-frame ones, with some missing. Among approximately 290,000 clones listed, approximately 83% were seen once. CDR1 and CDR2 from the germline V gene are LNHDA and SQIVND (reference sequence). Trimming shortened V by 10 bases and J by 4 bases, and 17 bases separated the two germline ends. CDR3 length equals 14 residues. V and J are TRBV19 and TRBJ2-1, with D possibly TRBD2 on 6 matching bases. The origin of this receptor is a person aged 70 to 79 with COVID-19, enrolled during active disease. The sequenced material came from peripheral blood. Here the CDR3 reads CATREDPAYNEQFF. The DNA of the CDR3 is TGTGCCACTAGGGAGGATCCGGCTTACAATGAGCAGTTCTTC. Full variable domain (outside the CDR3, taken from reference TRBV19 and TRBJ2-1): DGGITQSPKYLFRKEGQNVTLSCEQNLNHDAMYWYRQDPGQGLRLIYYSQIVNDFQKGDIAEGYSVSREKKESFPLTVTSAQKNPTAFYLCATREDPAYNEQFFGPGTRLTVL.